Each of the 5 T cell receptor beta chains below was sequenced from the same sample in a study of T cell repertoires in cytomegalovirus infection. One entry per CDR3 protein, called by TCRdb with MiXCR from the reads. In the table there are 900,000 to 950,000 distinct CDR3 sequences, approximately 33% of which are singletons. These TCRs' antigens remain unknown. The source was cultured CD8+ T cells from PBMCs, collected from culture after CMV antigen stimulation. The receptors come from a human donor in good health (CMV status not recorded). Some clones in this sample may be carry-over from other donors' samples.

The genes are TRBV20-1 and TRBJ1-1; tentative D call: TRBD1 (5 bases). Germline lookup yields CDR1 DFQATT and CDR2 SNEGSKA (reference sequence). The CDR3 contains 14 residues. Trimming removed 5 bases at V and 5 bases at J, with 18 bases between. The CDR3 here is CSAHPRGSRTEAFF. The CDR3 DNA sequence: TGCAGTGCTCACCCGCGGGGGAGTCGGACTGAAGCTTTCTTT.

This chain joins TRBV24-1 and TRBJ2-5; 10 nucleotides match TRBD1. Losses at the gene ends were 4 bases for V and 2 bases for J; bases not matched to a gene: 9. The CDR3 extends over 17 amino acids. CDR1 KGHDR and CDR2 SFDVKD come from the germline V gene. The CDR3 DNA sequence: TGTGCCACCAGTGACCTCCGACAGGGGGCCTCTCAAGAGACCCAGTACTTC. This sequence encodes CATSDLRQGASQETQYF.

This clonotype occurred many times. The chain links TRBV7-2 to TRBJ2-1; no clear D. Trimming stripped 1 base from V and 0 bases from J, with 7 bases between. This CDR3 contains 15 residues. Germline CDR1 and CDR2: SGHTA and FQGNSA. The DNA for the CDR3 is TGTGCCAGCAGCTTAGTGGGCAGCTCCTACAATGAGCAGTTCTTC. This translates into CASSLVGSSYNEQFF.

The CDR3 loop reads CASSLEGSEQYV. The CDR3 DNA reads as TGTGCCAGCAGCTTAGAAGGGAGCGAGCAGTACGTC. V is TRBV7-6 and J is TRBJ2-7, with D possibly being TRBD2 (5 bases). The CDR3 length is 12 residues. Germline V gene data show CDR1 as SGHVS and CDR2 as FNYEAQ. The V and J ends lost 1 base and 6 bases respectively, with 7 bases between them.

This chain joins TRBV19 and TRBJ2-7; D may be TRBD2 (6 bases). Trimming stripped 3 bases from V and 7 bases from J, with 13 bases between. CDR3 size: 13 residues. CDR1 and CDR2 from the germline V gene are LNHDA and SQIVND (reference sequence). CDR3 DNA sequence: TGTGCCAGTAGTATCCTCGGGACTGGAGAGCAGTACTTC. Its protein product is CASSILGTGEQYF.